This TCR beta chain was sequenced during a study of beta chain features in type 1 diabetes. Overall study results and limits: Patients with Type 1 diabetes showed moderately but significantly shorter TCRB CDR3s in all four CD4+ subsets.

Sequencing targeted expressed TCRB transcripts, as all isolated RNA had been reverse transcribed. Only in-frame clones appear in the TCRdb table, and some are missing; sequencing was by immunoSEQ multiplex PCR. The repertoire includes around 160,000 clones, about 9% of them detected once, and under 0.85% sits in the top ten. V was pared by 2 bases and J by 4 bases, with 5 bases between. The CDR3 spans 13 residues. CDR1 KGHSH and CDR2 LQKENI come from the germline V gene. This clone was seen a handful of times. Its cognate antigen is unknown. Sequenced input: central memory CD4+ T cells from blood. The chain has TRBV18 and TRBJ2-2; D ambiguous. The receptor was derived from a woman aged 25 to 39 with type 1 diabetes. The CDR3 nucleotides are TGTGCCAGCTCACCAGTCGGCACCGGGGAGCTGTTTTTT. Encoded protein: CASSPVGTGELFF.